One sample yielded the 24 T cell receptor beta chains listed below, sequenced in a study of sequential checkpoint blockade in melanoma. As to treatment: randomized to nivolumab then ipilimumab (arm A) or the reverse (arm B). Repertoires were generated with immunoSEQ multiplex PCR, while TCRdb's copy carries only in-frame clones and drops some. The data show around 10,000 clones, under 30% seen once. This specimen consisted of tumor tissue (inferred from file names), obtained from a patient given nivolumab and ipilimumab in sequence. All receptors derive from a human donor with melanoma.

This clone showed up just a few times. The gene calls are TRBV7-5 and TRBJ2-7. TRBV7-5 is labeled a pseudogene. The CDR3 extends over 15 amino acids. DNA for the CDR3: TGTGCCAGCAGCCCCCCTGGGATAAACTCCTACGAGCAGTACTTC. Its translation: CASSPPGINSYEQYF.

The chain employs TRBV15 and TRBJ1-5, with 8 nucleotides matching TRBD1. After removal of 3 bases from V and 1 base from J, the junction contained 14 bases not matched to a gene. CDR1 is LNHNV and CDR2 is YYDKDF in the germline V gene (reference sequence). This CDR3 contains 19 residues. The CDR3 spells CATSRLGWDRIWSNQPQHF. The CDR3 coding sequence is TGTGCCACCAGCAGGTTAGGGTGGGACAGGATTTGGAGCAATCAGCCCCAGCATTTT.

This clone appeared a few times. The chain is built from TRBV9 and TRBJ2-2, with D uncertain. V dropped 0 bases and J dropped 0 bases, with 12 bases sitting between them. Germline V gene lookup returns CDR1 SGDLS and CDR2 YYNGEE. The CDR3 is made up of 17 amino acids. As DNA, the CDR3 is TGTGCCAGCAGCGTAGATTTGGGGATAGCGAACACCGGGGAGCTGTTTTTT. This sequence encodes CASSVDLGIANTGELFF.

The gene calls are TRBV14 and TRBJ2-5; D might be TRBD1 (5 bases). The CDR3 is made up of 15 amino acids. Trimming cost V 4 bases and J 4 bases, with 16 bases left between them. In germline, CDR1 is SGHDN, CDR2 FVKESK. The CDR3 is CASSPAPLGPETQYF. In nucleotides, the CDR3 is TGTGCCAGCAGCCCCGCTCCCCTGGGGCCAGAGACCCAGTACTTC. The full variable domain, its missing parts supplied by reference TRBV14 and TRBJ2-5, is EAGVTQFPSHSVIEKGQTVTLRCDPISGHDNLYWYRRVMGKEIKFLLHFVKESKQDESGMPNNRFLAERTGGTYSTLKVQPAELEDSGVYFCASSPAPLGPETQYFGPGTRLLVL.

This clone appeared many times. The chain recombines TRBV11-3 with TRBJ2-7; 7 bases are a match to TRBD2. The V and J ends lost 3 bases and 2 bases, in that order; junction bases with no gene match: 7. This CDR3 comprises 15 residues. Per the germline V gene, CDR1 is SGHNT and CDR2 is YENEEA. The CDR3 sequence is CASSLGRGQTYEQYF. In nucleotides, the CDR3 is TGTGCCAGCAGCTTGGGGAGGGGTCAGACCTACGAGCAGTACTTC.

This chain links TRBV7-8 with TRBJ1-1; D is unresolved. Trimming shortened V by 2 bases and J by 4 bases, and 8 bases separated the two germline ends. Germline V gives CDR1 SGHVS, CDR2 FQNEAQ. This CDR3 has 13 residues. CDR3 DNA: TGTGCCAGCAGCTTACTGTTCGGCACTGAAGCTTTCTTT. It encodes CASSLLFGTEAFF.

This clone was seen many times. The chain carries TRBV11-3 and TRBJ2-7; TRBD2 is a possible D gene (6 bases). The CDR3 has 15 amino acids. CDR1 and CDR2 (germline): SGHNT, YENEEA. The V end lost 4 bases, the J end lost 7 bases, and 20 bases lay between the germline ends. The CDR3 sequence: CASSSLANRGWEQYF. The CDR3 nucleotides are TGTGCCAGCAGCTCTCTAGCGAATAGGGGATGGGAGCAGTACTTC.

This chain connects TRBV5-1 to TRBJ2-7; 9 nucleotides align to TRBD1. V shed 4 bases, J shed 3 bases, and the junction held 8 bases outside the gene matches. Germline CDR1 reads SGHRS; CDR2 reads YFSETQ. The CDR3 has 15 residues. CDR3 DNA sequence: TGCGCCAGCAGCCCCTGGACAGGGGCTAGCTACGAGCAGTACTTC. Its protein is CASSPWTGASYEQYF.

This clone came up many times. The chain employs TRBV6-8 and TRBJ2-7; 8 bases match TRBD1. V trimming: 5 bases; J trimming: 0 bases; junction bases outside the gene matches: 9. The CDR3 extends over 16 amino acids. Germline lookup yields CDR1 MNHGY and CDR2 SAAAGT. This CDR3 reads CASSVTTGTGSYEQYF. The CDR3 nucleotides read TGTGCCAGCAGTGTTACCACCGGGACAGGCTCCTACGAGCAGTACTTC.

This clone has a count of ten or more. The chain is built from TRBV9 and TRBJ1-1; 8 nucleotides align to TRBD1. Germline assignment: CDR1 SGDLS and CDR2 YYNGEE. There are 13 residues in the CDR3. The V gene end was trimmed by 5 bases and the J gene end by 11 bases; junction bases not matched to a gene: 11. The CDR3 nucleotides are TGTGCCAGCAGTAAATTGACAGGGGTCGACGCTTTCTTT. Encoded protein: CASSKLTGVDAFF.

This clone was recorded at least ten times. The CDR3 reads CASSSQGKGYGYTF. The CDR3 coding sequence is TGTGCCAGCAGTTCGCAGGGAAAGGGCTATGGCTACACCTTC. The chain carries TRBV2 and TRBJ1-2; the D gene is possibly TRBD1 (5 bases). The CDR3 loop spans 14 amino acids. Between the trimmed V and J ends, which lost 5 bases and 4 bases, there was a span of 14 bases. CDR1 and CDR2 (germline): SNHLY, FYNNEI.

This chain connects TRBV6-8 to TRBJ1-5, with no clear D. The CDR3 runs 16 residues. Germline CDR1 MNHGY, CDR2 SAAAGT. Trimming removed 7 bases at V and 3 bases at J, with 19 bases between. DNA for the CDR3: TGTGCCAGCACCCCGGCGGAGGGAGGGATCAATCAGCCCCAGCATTTT. It specifies CASTPAEGGINQPQHF.

This clone was detected many times. At one of its ends the junction is not consistent with the germline gene, which may arise from a read error. The chain carries TRBV11-3 and TRBJ2-1; 7 nucleotides match TRBD2. Per the germline V gene, CDR1 is SGHNT and CDR2 is YENEEA. The CDR3 loop spans 15 amino acids. The CDR3 is CASSPGLAAYNEQFF. The DNA for the CDR3 is TGTGCTAGCAGCCCCGGGCTAGCGGCTTACAATGAGCAGTTCTTC.

The genes are TRBV11-3 and TRBJ1-3, with no clear D. CDR3 length: 15 residues. V was shortened by 3 bases and J by 4 bases, with 13 bases between the two germline ends. Per germline, CDR1 SGHNT and CDR2 YENEEA. In DNA, the CDR3 is TGTGCCAGCAGCTTCTTTGGCACACAAGGAAACACCATATATTTT. As protein: CASSFFGTQGNTIYF.

Only a few counts were recorded for this clone. Here the CDR3 reads CTSSYEGLAGVKSYNEQFF. The CDR3, as DNA: TGCACCAGCAGCTATGAAGGACTAGCGGGAGTTAAGTCCTACAATGAGCAGTTCTTC. V is TRBV1 and J is TRBJ2-1; the table's D call of TRBD2 was not tested on the DNA. TRBV1 counts as a pseudogene. CDR3 size: 19 residues.

V usage is TRBV6-7 and J usage is TRBJ1-5, with 9 bases aligning to TRBD1. TRBV6-7 is labeled an ORF, and its function is uncertain. Trimming removed 5 bases from V and 7 bases from J; junction bases left unmatched: 6. This CDR3 has 14 residues. CDR3: CASSPTGGVQPQHF. The CDR3 nucleotides are TGTGCCAGCAGTCCGACAGGGGGGGTCCAGCCCCAGCATTTT.

This clone showed up just a few times. The rearrangement uses TRBV28 and TRBJ1-2, with D possibly matching TRBD1 (5 bases). Per germline, CDR1 MDHEN and CDR2 SYDVKM. This CDR3 has 18 amino acids. The V gene lost 7 bases and the J gene lost 1 base, with 25 bases spanning the gap. CDR3 bases: TGTGCCAGCACCCTCTCCTTGGGGTCCTGGGGGGGTAACTATGGCTACACCTTC. It encodes CASTLSLGSWGGNYGYTF.

The rearrangement links TRBV23-1 to TRBJ2-7; 9 bases are shared with TRBD1. TRBV23-1 is marked as an open reading frame, function uncertain. V was clipped by 6 bases and J by 8 bases; unmatched bases: 14. This CDR3 spans 15 amino acids. The CDR3 sequence is CASSWDRDRVGKQYF. Written as DNA, the CDR3 is TGCGCCAGCAGCTGGGACCGGGACAGGGTTGGAAAGCAGTACTTC.

J is TRBJ2-2 and V is TRBV6-8; tentatively, D is TRBD2 (5 bases). The CDR3 consists of 14 residues. Trimming took 6 bases from V and 12 from J, leaving 20 bases between them. Per germline, CDR1 MNHGY and CDR2 SAAAGT. For the CDR3, the DNA is TGTGCCAGCAGCCCCCGGGTAACCGGGGATAAGCTGTTTTTT. Translated, it gives CASSPRVTGDKLFF.

The chain couples TRBV11-1 to TRBJ2-1, with TRBD2 matching 8 bases. The CDR3 contains 16 residues. Germline assignment: CDR1 SGHAT and CDR2 FQDESV (reference sequence). V shed 6 bases and J 7 bases; nucleotides not matched to a gene: 14. The CDR3: CASSRLAGRGVNEQFF. The CDR3, as DNA: TGTGCCAGCAGTCGTTTAGCGGGACGGGGGGTAAATGAGCAGTTCTTC.

The V call is TRBV18, the J call TRBJ2-1, with a tentative D call TRBD1 (6 bases). This CDR3 is built from 17 residues. Trimming took off 0 bases at V and 6 bases at J, with 18 bases between the two ends. Germline values: CDR1 KGHSH, CDR2 LQKENI. CDR3 sequence: CASSPPGATGLPNEQFF. As DNA, the CDR3 is TGTGCCAGCTCACCACCAGGGGCGACAGGACTCCCCAATGAGCAGTTCTTC.

The CDR3 DNA sequence: TGTGCCAGCAAAGACTCGGACTTCTCTCAAGAGACCCAGTACTTC. Amino acids: CASKDSDFSQETQYF. V is TRBV19 and J is TRBJ2-5; weak D call: TRBD2 (5 bases). CDR1 LNHDA and CDR2 SQIVND come from the germline V gene (reference sequence). Deletions cut 9 bases from V and 2 bases from J, with 19 bases between. This CDR3 contains 15 residues.

This clone was detected a few times. V gene TRBV19 combines with J gene TRBJ1-1, with TRBD1 matching 8 bases. The germline gives CDR1 LNHDA, CDR2 SQIVND (reference sequence). The V and J ends lost 4 bases and 1 base, in that order; junction bases with no gene match: 5. The CDR3 sequence is 15 residues long. CDR3 loop: CASSTSDRGNTEAFF. CDR3 sequence (DNA): TGTGCCAGTAGTACCTCTGACAGGGGGAACACTGAAGCTTTCTTT.

This clone was seen only a few times. This chain links TRBV28 with TRBJ1-1; 8 bases match TRBD1. This CDR3 has 17 amino acids. J lost 5 bases, V lost 5 bases, and 16 bases had no gene match. Germline V gene data show CDR1 as MDHEN and CDR2 as SYDVKM. CDR3 sequence (DNA): TGTGCCAGCAGTCCCATAATCTTGTCGGACAGGGAAACTGAAGCTTTCTTT. Translated, it gives CASSPIILSDRETEAFF.